This TCR beta chain was documented in a study of blood T cells in healthy people across ages. This clonotype was seen only a few times. As yet, its antigen is unknown. This CDR3 is 19 amino acids long. V shed 5 bases and J 1 base; nucleotides not matched to a gene: 18. The germline V gene has CDR1 SGHTA and CDR2 FQGNSA. Study-wide points: In long-lived donors, naive CD4+ cell counts and diversity exceeded those of aged donors.

PCR was performed a second time for 7 to 11 cycles using a sample-barcoded 5' primer and a J-beta primer mix. In TCRdb, the 5' RACE reads were re-called with MiXCR into one record per CDR3 protein. The sample lists 1.8 million or so distinct CDR3 sequences, approximately 39% occurring once. This rearrangement joins TRBV7-2 to TRBJ2-7; TRBD1 agrees at 9 bases. Sequenced material: blood. This receptor was obtained from a human donor in good health. The CDR3 region is CASSPTIWTGDDWSYEQYF. CDR3 sequence (DNA): TGTGCCAGCAGCCCCACCATCTGGACAGGGGATGATTGGTCCTACGAGCAGTACTTC.